The entry below describes one T cell receptor (beta chain). Its antigen target is currently unknown. Base qualities are not provided; no much larger clone lies one nucleotide away. This entry is derived from a study of control samples from healthy donors and cancer patients (TCRdb year 2020). The library was generated by the immunoSEQ multiplex PCR assay. As stored in TCRdb, this immuneACCESS dataset retains in-frame rearrangements with V and J assigned. A fraction of the clones does not appear; measured against another copy, unresolved V genes explain less than half of the discrepancy, and the remainder lacks a known reason. This sample comprises about 85,000 clones, over 85% of them detected only once. The ten largest clonotypes hold around 5.8% of the sample. Sequenced input: blood. The receptor's source is a man aged 45-65 years in good health.

The sequence in DNA is TGTGCCAGCAGCTTAGGACAGGGGGAGTCTAATGAAAAACTGTTTTTT. Translated, this is CASSLGQGESNEKLFF. The rearrangement combines TRBV7-9 with TRBJ1-4; TRBD1 aligns with 9 central bases. The CDR3 spans 16 residues, from the cysteine through the phenylalanine. Just the 48-base CDR3 DNA is kept, in frame starting at base 1. CDR1 SEHNR and CDR2 FQNEAQ are derived from the germline V gene (reference sequence). The germline V end is reduced by 1 base and the J end by 3 bases; junction bases left unmatched: 3.